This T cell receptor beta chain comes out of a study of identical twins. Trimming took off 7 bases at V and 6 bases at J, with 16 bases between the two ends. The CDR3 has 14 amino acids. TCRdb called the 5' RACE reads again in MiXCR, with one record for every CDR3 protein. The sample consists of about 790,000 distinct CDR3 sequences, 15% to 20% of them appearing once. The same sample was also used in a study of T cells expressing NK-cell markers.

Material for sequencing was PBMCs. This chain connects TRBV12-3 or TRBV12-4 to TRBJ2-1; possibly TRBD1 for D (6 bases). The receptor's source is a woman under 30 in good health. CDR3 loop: CASMSPGQPNEQFF. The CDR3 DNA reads TGTGCCAGCATGTCTCCCGGACAGCCCAATGAGCAGTTCTTC.